One sample yielded the 15 T cell receptor beta chains listed below, sequenced in a study of T cell responses to AZD1222 COVID-19 vaccine. Sequencing was performed with immunoSEQ multiplex PCR; in TCRdb, only in-frame clones are kept and a portion is missing. The data hold more than 85,000 clones, with 91% observed a single time. The input for sequencing was peripheral blood, taken on day 0 of AZD1222 vaccination. These receptors were taken from an adult in good health.

This clone has only a few counts. The chain couples TRBV5-1 to TRBJ1-1, with TRBD1 identical over 9 bases. With V trimmed by 0 bases and J by 3 bases, 9 bases remained unmatched. Germline V gives CDR1 SGHRS, CDR2 YFSETQ. The CDR3 consists of 17 residues. The DNA of the CDR3 is TGCGCCAGCAGCTTGGAGGCCCCACAGGGGGCGGACACTGAAGCTTTCTTT. Translating gives CASSLEAPQGADTEAFF. The full variable domain, completed using reference TRBV5-1 and TRBJ1-1, is KAGVTQTPRYLIKTRGQQVTLSCSPISGHRSVSWYQQTPGQGLQFLFEYFSETQRNKGNFPGRFSGRQFSNSRSEMNVSTLELGDSALYLCASSLEAPQGADTEAFFGQGTRLTVV.

This clone came up a few times. The V and J genes are TRBV19 and TRBJ2-3; a weak D match, TRBD2 (6 bases). The CDR3 is made up of 15 amino acids. Germline V gene data show CDR1 as LNHDA and CDR2 as SQIVND (reference sequence). V lost 8 bases and J lost 1, with 16 bases in between. The CDR3 reads CASRGGYVGTDTQYF. The CDR3 coding sequence is TGTGCCAGTCGAGGAGGGTACGTAGGCACAGATACGCAGTATTTT.

This clone appeared once. The chain recombines TRBV9 with TRBJ1-1, with D possibly matching TRBD1 (6 bases). CDR1 is SGDLS, CDR2 YYNGEE, per germline. Trimming stripped 0 bases from V and 4 bases from J, with 19 bases between. CDR3 length: 17 amino acids. The CDR3 here is CASSVDIRLGGGTEAFF. CDR3 bases: TGTGCCAGCAGCGTAGACATCCGTTTGGGGGGCGGCACTGAAGCTTTCTTT. Supplemented by reference TRBV9 and TRBJ1-1, the full variable domain reads DSGVTQTPKHLITATGQRVTLRCSPRSGDLSVYWYQQSLDQGLQFLIQYYNGEERAKGNILERFSAQQFPDLHSELNLSSLELGDSALYFCASSVDIRLGGGTEAFFGQGTRLTVV.

The gene calls are TRBV5-1 and TRBJ1-3; no firm D call. Germline V gene data show CDR1 as SGHRS and CDR2 as YFSETQ. This CDR3 contains 17 residues. V lost 0 bases to trimming and J lost 0 bases, with 13 bases between them. Here the CDR3 reads CASSLASGSDSGNTIYF. In DNA form, the CDR3 reads TGCGCCAGCAGCTTGGCATCCGGCTCAGACTCTGGAAACACCATATATTTT.

The chain carries TRBV28 and TRBJ2-3, with 11 positions matching TRBD2. Trimming at V came to 5 bases and at J to 1 base, leaving 11 bases not matched to a gene. The CDR3 has 18 residues. Germline V gene sequence: CDR1 MDHEN, CDR2 SYDVKM. The CDR3 DNA is TGTGCCAGCAGTGGGGCGTGGGGTAGCGGGAGGGGCACAGATACGCAGTATTTT. Translating it yields CASSGAWGSGRGTDTQYF.

This sequence joins TRBV7-2 and TRBJ1-5, with a possible D match to TRBD1 (5 bases). V gave up 1 base and J gave up 0 bases, with 7 bases separating them. CDR1 and CDR2 (germline): SGHTA, FQGNSA. CDR3 size: 15 residues. The CDR3 protein is CASSLGGDSNQPQHF. CDR3 DNA: TGTGCCAGCAGCTTAGGAGGGGATAGCAATCAGCCCCAGCATTTT.

The chain uses TRBV3-1 (or the pseudogene TRBV3-2) and TRBJ1-3, with no clear D. This CDR3 contains 15 residues. The germline gives CDR1 LGHDT, CDR2 YNNKEL (reference sequence). Trimming took off 2 bases at V and 0 bases at J, with 8 bases between the two ends. CDR3 sequence: CASSQYEFSGNTIYF. The CDR3 DNA is TGTGCCAGCAGCCAATATGAGTTCTCTGGAAACACCATATATTTT.

The V call is TRBV6-4, the J call TRBJ1-6; 8 positions agree with TRBD1. The CDR3 runs 14 residues. Per the germline V gene, CDR1 is MRHNA and CDR2 is SNTAGT. The V gene end was trimmed by 6 bases and the J gene end by 10 bases; junction bases not matched to a gene: 8. Here the CDR3 DNA reads TGTGCCAGCAGCATAACAGGGGGAGACTCACCCCTCCACTTT. This gives the protein CASSITGGDSPLHF.

The V call is TRBV5-1, the J call TRBJ2-3, with TRBD2 matching over 10 bases. V lost 2 bases and J lost 0; bases outside the gene matches: 18. Germline lookup yields CDR1 SGHRS and CDR2 YFSETQ. The CDR3 is made up of 21 amino acids. In DNA, the CDR3 is TGCGCCAGCAGCTTAGACGAGATAGGACTAGCGGTATACCCTAGCACAGATACGCAGTATTTT. This sequence encodes CASSLDEIGLAVYPSTDTQYF. The variable domain in full, completed from reference TRBV5-1 and TRBJ2-3, reads KAGVTQTPRYLIKTRGQQVTLSCSPISGHRSVSWYQQTPGQGLQFLFEYFSETQRNKGNFPGRFSGRQFSNSRSEMNVSTLELGDSALYLCASSLDEIGLAVYPSTDTQYFGPGTRLTVL.

The gene calls are TRBV19 and TRBJ2-3; 11 bases match TRBD2. Trimming removed 3 bases from V and 1 base from J; junction bases left unmatched: 3. The CDR3 spans 16 residues. Germline V gene lookup returns CDR1 LNHDA and CDR2 SQIVND (reference sequence). CDR3 DNA sequence: TGTGCCAGTAGTATGGGACTAGCGGACCGCACAGATACGCAGTATTTT. Translating gives CASSMGLADRTDTQYF.

The genes are TRBV18 and TRBJ1-5; 7 bases map to TRBD1. The CDR3 totals 16 residues. The trim removed 6 bases at V and 4 bases at J, leaving 12 bases unmatched. Germline CDR1 reads KGHSH; CDR2 reads LQKENI. CDR3 loop: CASSRDRQGGNQPQHF. CDR3 coding DNA: TGTGCCAGCTCCCGGGACAGACAGGGAGGGAATCAGCCCCAGCATTTT.

The count of this clone is one. The genes are TRBV7-3 and TRBJ1-2; D is possibly TRBD1 (6 bases). V was shortened by 5 bases and J by 2 bases, with 9 bases between the two germline ends. In germline, CDR1 is SGHTA, CDR2 FQGTGA. This CDR3 contains 13 residues. The CDR3 here is CASSPTGNYGYTF. The CDR3 nucleotides read TGTGCCAGCAGCCCGACAGGAAACTATGGCTACACCTTC. Variable domain in full (rest from reference TRBV7-3 and TRBJ1-2): GAGVSQTPSNKVTEKGKYVELRCDPISGHTALYWYRQSLGQGPEFLIYFQGTGAADDSGLPNDRFFAVRPEGSVSTLKIQRTERGDSAVYLCASSPTGNYGYTFGSGTRLTVV.

This clone was seen only once. This chain joins TRBV7-3 and TRBJ2-1; D possibly corresponds to TRBD1 (7 bases). CDR1 is SGHTA and CDR2 is FQGTGA in the germline V gene. V was shortened by 4 bases and J by 7 bases, with 14 bases between the two germline ends. The CDR3 length is 14 residues. CDR3 sequence: CASSWGDSRNEQFF. CDR3 DNA sequence: TGTGCCAGCAGCTGGGGGGACAGTCGTAATGAGCAGTTCTTC.

A single count supports this clone. V and J are TRBV7-9 and TRBJ2-1; TRBD1 is a possible D gene (6 bases). There are 16 residues in the CDR3. Trimming stripped 5 bases from V and 4 bases from J, with 18 bases between. Germline lookup yields CDR1 SEHNR and CDR2 FQNEAQ (reference sequence). The CDR3 loop is CASSTSAGTLYNEQFF. The CDR3 DNA sequence: TGTGCCAGCAGCACCTCTGCTGGGACACTATACAATGAGCAGTTCTTC.

Here the CDR3 reads CASTPRAGEQPQHF. The CDR3 DNA reads as TGCGCCAGCACCCCGAGGGCGGGGGAGCAGCCCCAGCATTTT. The chain employs TRBV5-1 and TRBJ1-5; the D gene is possibly TRBD1 (5 bases). V was clipped by 6 bases and J by 7 bases, with 17 bases between them. The CDR3 loop spans 14 amino acids. Germline CDR1 and CDR2: SGHRS and YFSETQ.